This T cell receptor beta chain was recovered during a study of shared clonotypes between healthy human individuals. On the study more broadly: The donor group consisted of a couple of women and a few men, aged 18 to 49.

Data came from immunoSEQ multiplex PCR; TCRdb stores just in-frame clones and leaves some out. The data show hundreds of thousands of clones, nearly 98% seen once. This CDR3 has 14 amino acids. The ends were cut back, 1 base at V and 0 bases at J, with 6 bases in the middle. Germline V lookup: CDR1 SGHVS, CDR2 FQNEAQ. Of note for this clone: The same CDR3 can be traced to other DNA sequences in this sample.

CD45RO-negative, CCR7-positively selected cells formed the naive CD8 fraction, excluding terminally differentiated effector memory CD45RA+ cells. Sequenced material: naive CD8+ T cells sorted from blood. This sequence joins TRBV7-8 and TRBJ2-5; perhaps TRBD2 as D (5 bases). This receptor was taken from a man aged 30 to 45 in good health. The CDR3 bases are TGTGCCAGCAGCTTAGGAGGGTACCAAGAGACCCAGTACTTC. Residues: CASSLGGYQETQYF.